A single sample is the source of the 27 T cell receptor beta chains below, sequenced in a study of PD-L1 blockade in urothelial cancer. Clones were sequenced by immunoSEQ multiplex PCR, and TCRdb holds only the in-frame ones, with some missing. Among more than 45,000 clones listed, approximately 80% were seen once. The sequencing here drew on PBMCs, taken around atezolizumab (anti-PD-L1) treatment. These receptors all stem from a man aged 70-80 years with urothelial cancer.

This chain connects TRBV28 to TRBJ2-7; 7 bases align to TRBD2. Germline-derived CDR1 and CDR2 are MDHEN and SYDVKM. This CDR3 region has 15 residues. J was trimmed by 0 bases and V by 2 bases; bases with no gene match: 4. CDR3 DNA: TGTGCCAGCAGTTTACCGGGAGGACCCTCCTACGAGCAGTACTTC. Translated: CASSLPGGPSYEQYF.

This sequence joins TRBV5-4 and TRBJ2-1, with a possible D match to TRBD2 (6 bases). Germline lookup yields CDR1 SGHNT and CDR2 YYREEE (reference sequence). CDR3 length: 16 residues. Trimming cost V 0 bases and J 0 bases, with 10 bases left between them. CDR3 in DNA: TGTGCCAGCAGCTTGGTAGCGGAGCCCTCCTACAATGAGCAGTTCTTC. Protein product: CASSLVAEPSYNEQFF. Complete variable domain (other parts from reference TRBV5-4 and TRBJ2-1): ETGVTQSPTHLIKTRGQQVTLRCSSQSGHNTVSWYQQALGQGPQFIFQYYREEENGRGNFPPRFSGLQFPNYSSELNVNALELDDSALYLCASSLVAEPSYNEQFFGPGTRLTVL.

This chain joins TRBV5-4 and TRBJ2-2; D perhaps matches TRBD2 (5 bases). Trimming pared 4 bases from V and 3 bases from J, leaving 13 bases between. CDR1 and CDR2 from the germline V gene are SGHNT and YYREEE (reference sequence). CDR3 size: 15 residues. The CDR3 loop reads CASSPRSGDTGELFF. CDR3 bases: TGTGCCAGCAGCCCTAGGAGCGGAGACACCGGGGAGCTGTTTTTT.

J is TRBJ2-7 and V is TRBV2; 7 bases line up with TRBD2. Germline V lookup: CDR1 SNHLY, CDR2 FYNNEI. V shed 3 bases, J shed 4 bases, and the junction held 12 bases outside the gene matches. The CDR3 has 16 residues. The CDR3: CASSDGIAGAEYEQYF. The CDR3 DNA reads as TGTGCCAGCAGTGATGGGATAGCGGGCGCTGAGTACGAGCAGTACTTC.

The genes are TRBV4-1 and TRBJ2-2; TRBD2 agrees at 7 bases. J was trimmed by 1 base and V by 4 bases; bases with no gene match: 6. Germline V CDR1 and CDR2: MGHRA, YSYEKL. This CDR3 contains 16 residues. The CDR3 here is CASSRSGVVNTGELFF. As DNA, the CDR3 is TGCGCCAGCAGCCGCAGCGGGGTAGTGAACACCGGGGAGCTGTTTTTT.

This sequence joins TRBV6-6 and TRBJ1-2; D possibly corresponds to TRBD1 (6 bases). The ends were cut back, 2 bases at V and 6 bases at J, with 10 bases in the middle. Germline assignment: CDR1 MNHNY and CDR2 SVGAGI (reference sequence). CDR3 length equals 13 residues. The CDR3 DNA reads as TGTGCCAGCAGTTACCGGGCAGGGGATGGCTACACCTTC. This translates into CASSYRAGDGYTF.

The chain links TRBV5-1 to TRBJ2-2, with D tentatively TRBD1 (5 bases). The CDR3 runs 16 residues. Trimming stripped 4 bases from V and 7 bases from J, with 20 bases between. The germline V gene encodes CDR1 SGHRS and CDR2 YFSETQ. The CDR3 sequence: CASSQFRGAQGGELFF. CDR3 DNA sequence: TGCGCCAGCAGCCAGTTTCGTGGGGCTCAGGGCGGGGAGCTGTTTTTT. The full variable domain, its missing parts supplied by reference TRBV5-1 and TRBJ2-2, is KAGVTQTPRYLIKTRGQQVTLSCSPISGHRSVSWYQQTPGQGLQFLFEYFSETQRNKGNFPGRFSGRQFSNSRSEMNVSTLELGDSALYLCASSQFRGAQGGELFFGEGSRLTVL.

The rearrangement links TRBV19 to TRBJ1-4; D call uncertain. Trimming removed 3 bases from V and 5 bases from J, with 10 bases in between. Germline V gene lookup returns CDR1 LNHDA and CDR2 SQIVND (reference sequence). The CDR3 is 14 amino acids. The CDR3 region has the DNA TGTGCCAGTAGTATGGAGGCGGGAAATGAAAAACTGTTTTTT. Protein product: CASSMEAGNEKLFF.

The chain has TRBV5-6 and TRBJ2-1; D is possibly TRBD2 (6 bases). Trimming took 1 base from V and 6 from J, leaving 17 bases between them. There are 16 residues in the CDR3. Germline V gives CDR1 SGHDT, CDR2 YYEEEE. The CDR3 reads CASSLYRGIGANEQFF. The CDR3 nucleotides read TGTGCCAGCAGCTTGTATCGGGGGATTGGGGCCAATGAGCAGTTCTTC.

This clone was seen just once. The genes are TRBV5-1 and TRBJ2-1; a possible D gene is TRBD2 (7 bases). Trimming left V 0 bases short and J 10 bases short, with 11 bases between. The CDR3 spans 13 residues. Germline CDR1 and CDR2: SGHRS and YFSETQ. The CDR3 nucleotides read TGCGCCAGCAGCTTGGTGGAGGGGGGGGAGCAGTTCTTC. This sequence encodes CASSLVEGGEQFF.

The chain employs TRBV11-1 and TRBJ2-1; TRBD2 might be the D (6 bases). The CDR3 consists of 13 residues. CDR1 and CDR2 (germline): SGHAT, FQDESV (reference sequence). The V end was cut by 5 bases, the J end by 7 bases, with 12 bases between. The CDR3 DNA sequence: TGTGCCAGCAGCCCCCGAGGGAGGAATGAGCAGTTCTTC. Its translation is CASSPRGRNEQFF. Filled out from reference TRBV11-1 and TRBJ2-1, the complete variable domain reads EAEVAQSPRYKITEKSQAVAFWCDPISGHATLYWYRQILGQGPELLVQFQDESVVDDSQLPKDRFSAERLKGVDSTLKIQPAELGDSAMYLCASSPRGRNEQFFGPGTRLTVL.

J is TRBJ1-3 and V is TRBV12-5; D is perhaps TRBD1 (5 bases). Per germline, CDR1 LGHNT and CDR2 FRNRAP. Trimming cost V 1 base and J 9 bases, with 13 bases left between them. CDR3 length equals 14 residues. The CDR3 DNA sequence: TGTGCTAGTGGTTTGGGCCAGACAGTCGCCACCATATATTTT. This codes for CASGLGQTVATIYF.

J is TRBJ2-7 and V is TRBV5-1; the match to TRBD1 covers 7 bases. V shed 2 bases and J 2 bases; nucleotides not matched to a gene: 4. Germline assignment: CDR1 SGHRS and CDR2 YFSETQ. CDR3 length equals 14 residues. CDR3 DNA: TGCGCCAGCAGCTTTACAGGGGTAGCCTACGAGCAGTACTTC. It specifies CASSFTGVAYEQYF.

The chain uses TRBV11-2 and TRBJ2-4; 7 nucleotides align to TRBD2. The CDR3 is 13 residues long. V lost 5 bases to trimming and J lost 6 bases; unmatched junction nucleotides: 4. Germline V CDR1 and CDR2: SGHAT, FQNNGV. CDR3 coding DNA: TGTGCCAGCAGCGGCGGGGGAGGAAACATTCAGTACTTC. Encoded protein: CASSGGGGNIQYF.

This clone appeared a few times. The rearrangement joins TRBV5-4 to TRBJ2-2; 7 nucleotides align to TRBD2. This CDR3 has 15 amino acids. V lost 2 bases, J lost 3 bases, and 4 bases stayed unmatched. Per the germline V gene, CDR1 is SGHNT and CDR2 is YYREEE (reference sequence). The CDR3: CASSLERGHTGELFF. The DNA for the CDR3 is TGTGCCAGCAGCTTAGAGCGGGGTCACACCGGGGAGCTGTTTTTT.

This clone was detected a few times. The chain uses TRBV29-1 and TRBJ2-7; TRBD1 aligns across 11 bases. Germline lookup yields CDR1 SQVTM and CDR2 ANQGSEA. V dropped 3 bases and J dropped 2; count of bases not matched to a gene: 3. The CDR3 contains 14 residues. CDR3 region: CSVDGTGGAYEQYF. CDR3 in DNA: TGCAGCGTTGATGGGACAGGGGGGGCCTACGAGCAGTACTTC.

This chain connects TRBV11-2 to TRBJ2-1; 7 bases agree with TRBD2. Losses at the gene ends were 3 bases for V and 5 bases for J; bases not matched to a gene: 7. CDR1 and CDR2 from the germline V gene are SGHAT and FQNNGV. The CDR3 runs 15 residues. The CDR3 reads CASSFSGTTDNEQFF. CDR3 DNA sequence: TGTGCCAGCAGCTTCTCCGGGACTACAGACAATGAGCAGTTCTTC.

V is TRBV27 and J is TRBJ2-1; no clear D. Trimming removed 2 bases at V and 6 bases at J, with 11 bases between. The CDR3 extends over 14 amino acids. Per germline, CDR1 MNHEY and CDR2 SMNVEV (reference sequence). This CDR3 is CASSLSYFTNEQFF. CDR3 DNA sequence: TGTGCCAGCAGTTTAAGTTACTTCACCAATGAGCAGTTCTTC.

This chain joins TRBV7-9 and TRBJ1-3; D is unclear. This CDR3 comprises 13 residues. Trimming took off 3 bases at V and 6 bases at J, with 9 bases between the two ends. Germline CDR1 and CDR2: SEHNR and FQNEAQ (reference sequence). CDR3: CASSFPGLNTIYF. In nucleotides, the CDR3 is TGTGCCAGCAGCTTCCCCGGGTTAAACACCATATATTTT.

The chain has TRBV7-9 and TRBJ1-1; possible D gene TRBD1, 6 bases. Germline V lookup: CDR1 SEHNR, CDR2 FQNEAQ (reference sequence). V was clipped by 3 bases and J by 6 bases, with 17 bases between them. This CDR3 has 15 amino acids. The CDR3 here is CASSLDAGVTAEAFF. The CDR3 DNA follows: TGTGCCAGCAGCTTGGATGCAGGGGTCACCGCTGAAGCTTTCTTT. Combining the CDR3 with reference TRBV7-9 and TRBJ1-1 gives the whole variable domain DTGVSQNPRHKITKRGQNVTFRCDPISEHNRLYWYRQTLGQGPEFLTYFQNEAQLEKSRLLSDRFSAERPKGSFSTLEIQRTEQGDSAMYLCASSLDAGVTAEAFFGQGTRLTVV.

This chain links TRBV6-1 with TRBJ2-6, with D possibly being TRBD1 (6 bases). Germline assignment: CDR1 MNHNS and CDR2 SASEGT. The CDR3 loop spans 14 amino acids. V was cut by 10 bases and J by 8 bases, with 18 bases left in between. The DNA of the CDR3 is TGTGCCACCCCGGCAGGGGAGTCGACCAACGTCCTGACTTTC. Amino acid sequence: CATPAGESTNVLTF.

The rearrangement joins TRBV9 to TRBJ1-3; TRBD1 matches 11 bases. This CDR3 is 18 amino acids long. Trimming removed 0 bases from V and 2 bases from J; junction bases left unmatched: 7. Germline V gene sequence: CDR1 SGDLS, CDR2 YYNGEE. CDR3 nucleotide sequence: TGTGCCAGCAGCGTAGACGCGGGGGGACAGGGGGCTGGAAACACCATATATTTT. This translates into CASSVDAGGQGAGNTIYF.

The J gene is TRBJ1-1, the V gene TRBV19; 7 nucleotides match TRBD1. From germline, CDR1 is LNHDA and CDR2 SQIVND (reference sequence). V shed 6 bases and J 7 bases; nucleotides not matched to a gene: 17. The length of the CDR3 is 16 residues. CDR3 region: CASRRFGTGAAGEAFF. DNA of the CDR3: TGTGCCAGTAGGAGGTTCGGAACAGGGGCGGCTGGTGAAGCTTTCTTT. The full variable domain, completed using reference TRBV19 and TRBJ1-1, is DGGITQSPKYLFRKEGQNVTLSCEQNLNHDAMYWYRQDPGQGLRLIYYSQIVNDFQKGDIAEGYSVSREKKESFPLTVTSAQKNPTAFYLCASRRFGTGAAGEAFFGQGTRLTVV.

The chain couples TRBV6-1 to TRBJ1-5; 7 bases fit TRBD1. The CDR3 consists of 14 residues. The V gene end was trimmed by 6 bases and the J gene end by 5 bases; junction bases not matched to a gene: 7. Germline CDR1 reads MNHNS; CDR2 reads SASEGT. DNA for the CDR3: TGTGCCAGCAGCGGTGGACAGGCCTATCAGCCCCAGCATTTT. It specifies CASSGGQAYQPQHF.

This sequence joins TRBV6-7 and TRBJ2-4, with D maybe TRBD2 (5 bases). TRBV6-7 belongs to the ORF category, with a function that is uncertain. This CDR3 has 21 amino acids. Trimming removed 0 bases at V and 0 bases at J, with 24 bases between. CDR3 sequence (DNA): TGTGCCAGCAGTTACTCGGTGGGAGTAGTCCCCACAAAACTAGCCAAAAACATTCAGTACTTC. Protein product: CASSYSVGVVPTKLAKNIQYF.

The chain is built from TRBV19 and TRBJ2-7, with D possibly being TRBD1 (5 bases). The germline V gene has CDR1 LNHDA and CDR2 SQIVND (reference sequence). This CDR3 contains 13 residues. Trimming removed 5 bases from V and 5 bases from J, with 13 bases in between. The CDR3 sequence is CASSPGHRDEQYF. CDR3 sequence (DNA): TGTGCCAGTAGTCCAGGACATCGGGACGAGCAGTACTTC. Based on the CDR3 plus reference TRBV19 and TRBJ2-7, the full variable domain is DGGITQSPKYLFRKEGQNVTLSCEQNLNHDAMYWYRQDPGQGLRLIYYSQIVNDFQKGDIAEGYSVSREKKESFPLTVTSAQKNPTAFYLCASSPGHRDEQYFGPGTRLTVT.

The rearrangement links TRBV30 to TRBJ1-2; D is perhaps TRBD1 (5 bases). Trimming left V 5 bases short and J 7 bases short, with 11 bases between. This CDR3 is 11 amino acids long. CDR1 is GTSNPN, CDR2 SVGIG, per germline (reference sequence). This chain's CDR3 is CAWEAGVGYTF. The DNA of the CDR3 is TGTGCCTGGGAGGCGGGGGTTGGCTACACCTTC.